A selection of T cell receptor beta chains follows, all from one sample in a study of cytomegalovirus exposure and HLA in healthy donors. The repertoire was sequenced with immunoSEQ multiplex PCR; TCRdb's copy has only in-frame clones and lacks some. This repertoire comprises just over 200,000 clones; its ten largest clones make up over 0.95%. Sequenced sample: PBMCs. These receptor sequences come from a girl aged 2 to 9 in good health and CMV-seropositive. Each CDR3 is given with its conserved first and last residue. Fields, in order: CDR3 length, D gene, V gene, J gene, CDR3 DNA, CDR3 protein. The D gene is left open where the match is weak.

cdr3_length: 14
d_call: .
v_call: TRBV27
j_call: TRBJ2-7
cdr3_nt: TGTGCCAGCAGTTACACAGGTACCGGAAACGAGCAGTACTTC
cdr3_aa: CASSYTGTGNEQYF

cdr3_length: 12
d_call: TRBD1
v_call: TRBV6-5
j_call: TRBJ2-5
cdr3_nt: TGTGCCATTGGACAGGGGTCGGAGACCCAGTACTTC
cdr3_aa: CAIGQGSETQYF

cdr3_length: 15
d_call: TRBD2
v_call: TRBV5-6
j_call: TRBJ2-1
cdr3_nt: TGTGCCAGCGGATCCGGGACTACTATCTACAATGAGCAGTTCTTC
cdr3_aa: CASGSGTTIYNEQFF

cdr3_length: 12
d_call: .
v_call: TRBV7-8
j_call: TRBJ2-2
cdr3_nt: TGTGCCAGCAGTCTAAACACCGGGGAGCTGTTTTTT
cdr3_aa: CASSLNTGELFF

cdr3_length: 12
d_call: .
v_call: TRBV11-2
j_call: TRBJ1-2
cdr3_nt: TGTGCCAGCAGCACCGAGGGTTATGGCTACACCTTC
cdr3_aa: CASSTEGYGYTF

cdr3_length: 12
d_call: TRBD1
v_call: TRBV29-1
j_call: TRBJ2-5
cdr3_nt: TGCAGCGTCGGACAGGGCCAAGAGACCCAGTACTTC
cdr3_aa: CSVGQGQETQYF

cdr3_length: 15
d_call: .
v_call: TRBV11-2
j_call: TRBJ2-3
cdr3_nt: TGTGCCAGCAGCTTGAAGCGGCTCACCACAGATACGCAGTATTTT
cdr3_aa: CASSLKRLTTDTQYF

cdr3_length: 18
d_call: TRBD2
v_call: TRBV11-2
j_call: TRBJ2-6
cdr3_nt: TGTGCCAGCAGCTTAACTAGCGGGAGGTCCTCTGGGGCCAACGTCCTGACTTTC
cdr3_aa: CASSLTSGRSSGANVLTF

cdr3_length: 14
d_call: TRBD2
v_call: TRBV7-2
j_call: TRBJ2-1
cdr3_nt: TGTGCCAGCAGCCCACTAGCGGGAGTGGGGGAGCAGTTCTTC
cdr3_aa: CASSPLAGVGEQFF

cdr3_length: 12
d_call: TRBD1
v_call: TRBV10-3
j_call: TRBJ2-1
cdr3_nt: TGTGCCATTGGGACAGGAGGGAATGAGCAGTTCTTC
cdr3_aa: CAIGTGGNEQFF

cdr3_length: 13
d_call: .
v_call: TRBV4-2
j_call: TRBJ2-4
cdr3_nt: TGTGCCAGCTCCTTAGTAGCCAAAAACATTCAGTACTTC
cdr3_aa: CASSLVAKNIQYF

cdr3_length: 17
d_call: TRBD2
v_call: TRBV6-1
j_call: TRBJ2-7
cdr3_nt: TGTGCCAGCAGTGAAATCGCTAGCGGGAGAGGGAACTACGAGCAGTACTTC
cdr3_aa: CASSEIASGRGNYEQYF

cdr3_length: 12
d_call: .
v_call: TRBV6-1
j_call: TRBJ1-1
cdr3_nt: TGTGCCAGCAATCCCAGCAGGATTGAAGCTTTCTTT
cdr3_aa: CASNPSRIEAFF

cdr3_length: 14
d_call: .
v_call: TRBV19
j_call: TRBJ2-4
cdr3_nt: TGTGCCAGTAGTATCCCAACTTCCAAAAACATTCAGTACTTC
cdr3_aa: CASSIPTSKNIQYF

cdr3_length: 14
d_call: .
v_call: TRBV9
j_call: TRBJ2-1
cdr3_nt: TGTGCCAGCAGCGTGACTAGAATAGCCGATGAGCAGTTCTTC
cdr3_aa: CASSVTRIADEQFF

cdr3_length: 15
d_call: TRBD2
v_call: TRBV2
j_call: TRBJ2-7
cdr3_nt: TGTGCCAGCAGTAAGGGACTAGCGGGAGACTACGAGCAGTACTTC
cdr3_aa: CASSKGLAGDYEQYF

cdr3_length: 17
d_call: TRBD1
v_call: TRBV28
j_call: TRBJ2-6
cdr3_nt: TGTGCCAGCAGTTTGGGTCAGGGGGCCGCTGGGGCCAACGTCCTGACTTTC
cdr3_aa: CASSLGQGAAGANVLTF

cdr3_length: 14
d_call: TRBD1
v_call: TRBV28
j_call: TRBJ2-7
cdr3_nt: TGTGCCAGCAGGACGCAACAGGGGGCCTACGAGCAGTACTTC
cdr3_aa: CASRTQQGAYEQYF

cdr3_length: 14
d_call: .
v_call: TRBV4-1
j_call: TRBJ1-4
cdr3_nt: TGCGCCAGCAGCCAAGTGGCCAGGTTGGAAAAACTGTTTTTT
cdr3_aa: CASSQVARLEKLFF

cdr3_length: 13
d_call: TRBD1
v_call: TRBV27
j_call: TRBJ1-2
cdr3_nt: TGTGCCAGCAGCCTAGGGGGCAGCTATGGCTACACCTTC
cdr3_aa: CASSLGGSYGYTF

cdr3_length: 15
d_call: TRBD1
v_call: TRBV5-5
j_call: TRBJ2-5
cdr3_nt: TGTGCCAGCAGCCCCAAAGGGGGCTTAGAAGAGACCCAGTACTTC
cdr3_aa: CASSPKGGLEETQYF

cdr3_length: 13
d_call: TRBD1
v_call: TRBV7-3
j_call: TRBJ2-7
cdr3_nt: TGTGCCAGCAGCCCAGGACAGGGGGTAGAGCAGTACTTC
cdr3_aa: CASSPGQGVEQYF

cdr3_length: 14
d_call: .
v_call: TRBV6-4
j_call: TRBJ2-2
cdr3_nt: TGTGCCAGCAGTAGAGGGAGTGGCACCGGGGAGCTGTTTTTT
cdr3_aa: CASSRGSGTGELFF

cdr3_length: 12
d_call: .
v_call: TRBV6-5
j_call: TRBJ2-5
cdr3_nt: TGTGCCAGCAGCCCCTGGGCGGGGACCCAGTACTTC
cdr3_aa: CASSPWAGTQYF

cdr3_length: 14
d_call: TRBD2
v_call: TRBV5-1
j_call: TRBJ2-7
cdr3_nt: TGCGCCAGCAGCGACGGACTAGCTAAGTACGAGCAGTACTTC
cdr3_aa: CASSDGLAKYEQYF

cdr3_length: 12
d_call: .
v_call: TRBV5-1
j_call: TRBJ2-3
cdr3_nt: TGCGCCAGCAGCTTGCCTGCAGATACGCAGTATTTT
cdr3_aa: CASSLPADTQYF

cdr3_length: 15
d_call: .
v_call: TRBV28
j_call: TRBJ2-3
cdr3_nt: TGTGCCAGCAGTTCCCCTAGCGCATTGACAGATACGCAGTATTTT
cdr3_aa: CASSSPSALTDTQYF

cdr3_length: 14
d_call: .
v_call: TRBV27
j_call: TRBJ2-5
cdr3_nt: TGTGCCAGCAGTCCGCGGACTTACCAAGAGACCCAGTACTTC
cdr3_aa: CASSPRTYQETQYF

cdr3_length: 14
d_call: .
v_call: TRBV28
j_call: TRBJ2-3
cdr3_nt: TGTGCCAGCAGCATGCGGGACGCCGCAGATACGCAGTATTTT
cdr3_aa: CASSMRDAADTQYF

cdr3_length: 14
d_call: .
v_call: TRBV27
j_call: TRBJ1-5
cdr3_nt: TGTGCCAGCAGCCGAGGGGGGGAAATTCAGCCCCAGCATTTT
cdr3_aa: CASSRGGEIQPQHF

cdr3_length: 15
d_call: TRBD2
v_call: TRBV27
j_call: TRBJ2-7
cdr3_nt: TGTGCCAGCAGTTCCCTAGCGGCAGACTCCTACGAGCAGTACTTC
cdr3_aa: CASSSLAADSYEQYF

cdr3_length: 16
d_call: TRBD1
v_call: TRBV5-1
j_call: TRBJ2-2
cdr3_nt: TGCGCCAGCAGCTTGGCCAGCAGGGGGCGAAACGGGGAGCTGTTTTTT
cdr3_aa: CASSLASRGRNGELFF

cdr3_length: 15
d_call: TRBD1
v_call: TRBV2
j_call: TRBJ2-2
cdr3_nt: TGTGCCAGCGACCGGGGACAGGGAAACACCGGGGAGCTGTTTTTT
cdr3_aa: CASDRGQGNTGELFF

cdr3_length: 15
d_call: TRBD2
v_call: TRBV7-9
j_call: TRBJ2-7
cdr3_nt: TGTGCCAGCAGCCATCCCAGCGGGAATAGACACGAGCAGTACTTC
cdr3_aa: CASSHPSGNRHEQYF

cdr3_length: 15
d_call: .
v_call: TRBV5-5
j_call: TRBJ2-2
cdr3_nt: TGTGCCAGCAGCACTCCGGGACAAGTGCCCGGGGAGCTGTTTTTT
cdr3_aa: CASSTPGQVPGELFF

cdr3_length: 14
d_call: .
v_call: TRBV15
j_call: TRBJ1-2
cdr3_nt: TGTGCCACCAGCAGAGATCTACAGAACTATGGCTACACCTTC
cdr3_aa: CATSRDLQNYGYTF

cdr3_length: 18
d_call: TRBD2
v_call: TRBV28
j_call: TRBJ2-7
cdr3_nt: TGTGCCAGCAGTTTGGACCCCCATAGCGGGAGTACGGACTACGAGCAGTACTTC
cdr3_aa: CASSLDPHSGSTDYEQYF

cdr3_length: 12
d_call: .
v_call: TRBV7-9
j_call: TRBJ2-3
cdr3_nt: TGTGCCAGCAGCCGAGAGTTAGATACGCAGTATTTT
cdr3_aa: CASSRELDTQYF

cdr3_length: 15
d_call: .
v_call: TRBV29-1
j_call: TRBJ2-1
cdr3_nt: TGCAGCGTTGAACCTGGGTCTAGCCTGTACAATGAGCAGTTCTTC
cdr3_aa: CSVEPGSSLYNEQFF

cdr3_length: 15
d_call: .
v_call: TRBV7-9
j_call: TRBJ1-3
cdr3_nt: TGTGCCAGCAGCGCCAGGGTTGTCTCTGGAAACACCATATATTTT
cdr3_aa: CASSARVVSGNTIYF

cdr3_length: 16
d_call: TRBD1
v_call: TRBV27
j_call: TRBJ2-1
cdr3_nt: TGTGCCAGCAGCGAGTTCAGGGGGAACCCTTACAATGAGCAGTTCTTC
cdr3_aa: CASSEFRGNPYNEQFF

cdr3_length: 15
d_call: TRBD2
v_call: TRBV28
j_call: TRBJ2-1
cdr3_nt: TGTGCCAGCAAACTAGCGGGTAGCTCCTACAATGAGCAGTTCTTC
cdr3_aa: CASKLAGSSYNEQFF

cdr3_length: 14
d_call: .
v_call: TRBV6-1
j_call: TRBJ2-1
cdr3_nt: TGTGCCAGCACCTGGACTGCGGGGTACAATGAGCAGTTCTTC
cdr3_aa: CASTWTAGYNEQFF

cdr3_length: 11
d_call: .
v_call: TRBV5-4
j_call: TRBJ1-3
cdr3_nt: TGTGCCAGCAGCTTGCAGAACACCATATATTTT
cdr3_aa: CASSLQNTIYF

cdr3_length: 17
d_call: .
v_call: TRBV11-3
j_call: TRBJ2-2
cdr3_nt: TGTGCCAGCAGCCTCGGGTGGGGACACGCGAACACCGGGGAGCTGTTTTTT
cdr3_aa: CASSLGWGHANTGELFF

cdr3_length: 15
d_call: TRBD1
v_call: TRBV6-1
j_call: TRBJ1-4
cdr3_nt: TGTGCCAGCATGGCACACGGGACAGGGAATGAAAAACTGTTTTTT
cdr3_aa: CASMAHGTGNEKLFF

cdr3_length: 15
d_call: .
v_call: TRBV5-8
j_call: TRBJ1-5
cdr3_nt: TGTGCCAGCAGCTTGAAGGGGGAAAGAAATCAGCCCCAGCATTTT
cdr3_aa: CASSLKGERNQPQHF

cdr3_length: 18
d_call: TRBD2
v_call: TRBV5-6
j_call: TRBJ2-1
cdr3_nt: TGTGCCAGCAGCTTATCGCCCCTCCTAGCGGGAGCCTACAATGAGCAGTTCTTC
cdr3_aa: CASSLSPLLAGAYNEQFF

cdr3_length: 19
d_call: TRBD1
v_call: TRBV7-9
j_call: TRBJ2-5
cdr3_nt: TGTGCCAGCAGCTTAGGTCACTGGACAGGGAAGAGGTCGGAAGAGACCCAGTACTTC
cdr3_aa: CASSLGHWTGKRSEETQYF

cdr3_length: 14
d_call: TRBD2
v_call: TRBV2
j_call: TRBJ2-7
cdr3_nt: TGTGCCAGCGAACTAGCGCCGAGCTCCTACGAGCAGTACTTC
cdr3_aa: CASELAPSSYEQYF

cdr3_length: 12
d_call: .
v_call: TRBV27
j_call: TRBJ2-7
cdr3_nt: TGTGCCAGCAGTCTAGGAGGGGACGAGCAGTACTTC
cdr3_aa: CASSLGGDEQYF

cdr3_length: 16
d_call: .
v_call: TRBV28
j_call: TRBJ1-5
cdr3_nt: TGTGCCAGCAGTTTACTCGGCAGGGCGAGCAATCAGCCCCAGCATTTT
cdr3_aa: CASSLLGRASNQPQHF